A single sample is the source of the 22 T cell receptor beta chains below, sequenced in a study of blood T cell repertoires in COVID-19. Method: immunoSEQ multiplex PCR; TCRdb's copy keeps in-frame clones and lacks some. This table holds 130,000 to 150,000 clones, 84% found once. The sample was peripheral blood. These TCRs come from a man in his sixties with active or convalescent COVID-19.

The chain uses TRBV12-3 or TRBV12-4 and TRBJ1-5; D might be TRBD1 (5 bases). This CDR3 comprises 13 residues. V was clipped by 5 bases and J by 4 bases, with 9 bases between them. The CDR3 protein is CASSPTENQPQHF. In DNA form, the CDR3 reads TGTGCCAGCAGTCCGACAGAAAATCAGCCCCAGCATTTT.

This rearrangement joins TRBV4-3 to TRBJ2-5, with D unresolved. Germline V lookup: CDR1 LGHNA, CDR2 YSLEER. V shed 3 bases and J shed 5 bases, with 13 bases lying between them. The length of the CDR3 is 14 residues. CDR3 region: CASSQATRVETQYF. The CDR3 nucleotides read TGCGCCAGCAGCCAGGCAACCCGGGTGGAGACCCAGTACTTC.

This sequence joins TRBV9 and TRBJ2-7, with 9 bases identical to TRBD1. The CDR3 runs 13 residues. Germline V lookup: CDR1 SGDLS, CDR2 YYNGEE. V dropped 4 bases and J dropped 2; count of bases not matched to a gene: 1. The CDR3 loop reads CASSRDRAYEQYF. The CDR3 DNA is TGTGCCAGCAGCAGGGACAGGGCCTACGAGCAGTACTTC.

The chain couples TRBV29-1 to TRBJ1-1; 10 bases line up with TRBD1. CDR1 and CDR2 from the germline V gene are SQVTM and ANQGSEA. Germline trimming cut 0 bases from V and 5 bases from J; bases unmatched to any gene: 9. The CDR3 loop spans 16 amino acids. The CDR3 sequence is CSVEDAGDRGGTEAFF. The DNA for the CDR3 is TGCAGCGTTGAAGATGCGGGGGACAGGGGTGGTACTGAAGCTTTCTTT. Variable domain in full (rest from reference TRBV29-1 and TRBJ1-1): SAVISQKPSRDICQRGTSLTIQCQVDSQVTMMFWYRQQPGQSLTLIATANQGSEATYESGFVIDKFPISRPNLTFSTLTVSNMSPEDSSIYLCSVEDAGDRGGTEAFFGQGTRLTVV.

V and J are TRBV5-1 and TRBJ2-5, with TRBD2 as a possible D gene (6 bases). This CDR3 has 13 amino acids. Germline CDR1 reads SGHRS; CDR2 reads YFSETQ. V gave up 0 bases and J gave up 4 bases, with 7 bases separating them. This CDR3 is CASSLGSGETQYF. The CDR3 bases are TGCGCCAGCAGCTTGGGTAGCGGAGAGACCCAGTACTTC.

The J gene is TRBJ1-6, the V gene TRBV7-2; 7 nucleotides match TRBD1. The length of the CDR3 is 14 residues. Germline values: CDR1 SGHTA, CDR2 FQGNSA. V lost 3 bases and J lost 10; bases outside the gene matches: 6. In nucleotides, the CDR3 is TGTGCCAGCAGCTTCACAGGGGTACGGTCACCCCTCCACTTT. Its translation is CASSFTGVRSPLHF. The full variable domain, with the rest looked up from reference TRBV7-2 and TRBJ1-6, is GAGVSQSPSNKVTEKGKDVELRCDPISGHTALYWYRQSLGQGLEFLIYFQGNSAPDKSGLPSDRFSAERTGGSVSTLTIQRTQQEDSAVYLCASSFTGVRSPLHFGNGTRLTVT.

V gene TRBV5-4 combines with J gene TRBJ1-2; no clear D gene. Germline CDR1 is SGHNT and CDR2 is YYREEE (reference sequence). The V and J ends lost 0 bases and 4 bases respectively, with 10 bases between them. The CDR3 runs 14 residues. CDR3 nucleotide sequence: TGTGCCAGCAGCTTGGGTCAGGTACTCTATGGCTACACCTTC. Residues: CASSLGQVLYGYTF. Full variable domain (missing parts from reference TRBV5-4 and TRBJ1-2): ETGVTQSPTHLIKTRGQQVTLRCSSQSGHNTVSWYQQALGQGPQFIFQYYREEENGRGNFPPRFSGLQFPNYSSELNVNALELDDSALYLCASSLGQVLYGYTFGSGTRLTVV.

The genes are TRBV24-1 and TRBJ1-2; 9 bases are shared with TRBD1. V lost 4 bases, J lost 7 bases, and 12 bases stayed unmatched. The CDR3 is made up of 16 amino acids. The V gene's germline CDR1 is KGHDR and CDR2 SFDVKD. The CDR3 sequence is CATSDPSRGQGLGYTF. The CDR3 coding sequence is TGTGCCACCAGTGACCCAAGTCGGGGACAGGGTCTTGGCTACACCTTC.

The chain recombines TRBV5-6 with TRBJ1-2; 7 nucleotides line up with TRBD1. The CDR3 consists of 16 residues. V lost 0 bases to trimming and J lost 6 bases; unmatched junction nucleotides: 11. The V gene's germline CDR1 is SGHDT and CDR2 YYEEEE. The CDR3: CASSLGFGRGSDGYTF. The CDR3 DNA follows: TGTGCCAGCAGCTTGGGGTTCGGCAGGGGGTCTGATGGCTACACCTTC.

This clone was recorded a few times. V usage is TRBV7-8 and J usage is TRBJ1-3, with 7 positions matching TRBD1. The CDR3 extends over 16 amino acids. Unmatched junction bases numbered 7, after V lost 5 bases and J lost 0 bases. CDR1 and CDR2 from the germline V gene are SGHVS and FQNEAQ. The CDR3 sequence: CASSPKGQLSGNTIYF. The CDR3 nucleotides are TGTGCCAGCAGCCCGAAGGGACAGCTCTCTGGAAACACCATATATTTT.

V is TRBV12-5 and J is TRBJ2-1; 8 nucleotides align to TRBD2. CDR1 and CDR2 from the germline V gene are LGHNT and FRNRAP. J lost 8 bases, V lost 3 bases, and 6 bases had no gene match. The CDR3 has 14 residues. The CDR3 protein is CASGFGGGFDEQFF. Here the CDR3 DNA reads TGTGCTAGTGGTTTCGGCGGGGGGTTCGATGAGCAGTTCTTC.

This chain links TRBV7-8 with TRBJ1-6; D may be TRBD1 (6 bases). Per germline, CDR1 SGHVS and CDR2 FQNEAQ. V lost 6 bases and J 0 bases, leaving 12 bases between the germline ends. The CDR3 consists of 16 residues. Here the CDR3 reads CASRSQGSSYNSPLHF. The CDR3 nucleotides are TGTGCCAGCAGGTCACAGGGTTCCTCCTATAATTCACCCCTCCACTTT.

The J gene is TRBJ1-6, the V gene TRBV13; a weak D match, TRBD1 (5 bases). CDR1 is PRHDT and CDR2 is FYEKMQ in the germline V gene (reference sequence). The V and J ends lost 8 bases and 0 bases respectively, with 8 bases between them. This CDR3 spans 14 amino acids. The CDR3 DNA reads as TGTGCCAGCGGGGCAAGCTCCTATAATTCACCCCTCCACTTT. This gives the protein CASGASSYNSPLHF.

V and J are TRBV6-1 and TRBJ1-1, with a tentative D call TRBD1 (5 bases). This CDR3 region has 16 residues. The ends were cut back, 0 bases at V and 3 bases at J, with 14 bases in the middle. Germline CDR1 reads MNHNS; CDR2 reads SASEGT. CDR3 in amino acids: CASSEAWGSGDTEAFF. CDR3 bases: TGTGCCAGCAGTGAAGCATGGGGCTCTGGGGACACTGAAGCTTTCTTT.

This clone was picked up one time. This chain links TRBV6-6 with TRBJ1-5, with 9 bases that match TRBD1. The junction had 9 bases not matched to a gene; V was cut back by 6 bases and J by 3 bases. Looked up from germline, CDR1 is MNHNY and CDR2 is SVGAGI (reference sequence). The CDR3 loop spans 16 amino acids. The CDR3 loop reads CASRPGQGSANQPQHF. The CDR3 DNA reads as TGTGCCAGCAGGCCCGGACAGGGGTCGGCCAATCAGCCCCAGCATTTT.

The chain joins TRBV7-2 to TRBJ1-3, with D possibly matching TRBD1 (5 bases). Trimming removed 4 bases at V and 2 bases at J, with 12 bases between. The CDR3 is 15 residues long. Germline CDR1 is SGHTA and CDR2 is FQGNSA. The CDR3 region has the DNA TGTGCCAGCAGCTCCACAGGAGATGCTGGAAACACCATATATTTT. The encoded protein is CASSSTGDAGNTIYF.

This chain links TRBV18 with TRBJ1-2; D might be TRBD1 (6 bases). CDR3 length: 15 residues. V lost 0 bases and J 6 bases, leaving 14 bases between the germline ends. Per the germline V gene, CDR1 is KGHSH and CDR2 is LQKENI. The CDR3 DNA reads TGTGCCAGCTCACCACCGGGGCAGGGGAAGGATGGCTACACCTTC. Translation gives CASSPPGQGKDGYTF.

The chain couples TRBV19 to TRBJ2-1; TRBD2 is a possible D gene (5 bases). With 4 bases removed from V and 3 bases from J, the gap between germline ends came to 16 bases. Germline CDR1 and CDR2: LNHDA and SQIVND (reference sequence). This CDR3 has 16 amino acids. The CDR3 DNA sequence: TGTGCCAGTAGTACCCGGACTGAAAAGGTCTACAATGAGCAGTTCTTC. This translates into CASSTRTEKVYNEQFF.

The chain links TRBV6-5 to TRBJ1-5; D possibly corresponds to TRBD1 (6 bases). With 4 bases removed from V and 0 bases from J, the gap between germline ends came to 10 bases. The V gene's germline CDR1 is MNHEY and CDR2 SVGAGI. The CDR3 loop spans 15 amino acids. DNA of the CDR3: TGTGCCAGCAGTTTACGGGACAATAGCAATCAGCCCCAGCATTTT. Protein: CASSLRDNSNQPQHF.

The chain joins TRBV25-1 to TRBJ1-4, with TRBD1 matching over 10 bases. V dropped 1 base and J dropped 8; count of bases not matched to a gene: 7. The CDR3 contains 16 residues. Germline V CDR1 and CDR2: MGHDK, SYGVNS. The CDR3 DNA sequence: TGTGCCAGCAGTGAATCGCCGGGACAGGGGATAGAAAAACTGTTTTTT. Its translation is CASSESPGQGIEKLFF.

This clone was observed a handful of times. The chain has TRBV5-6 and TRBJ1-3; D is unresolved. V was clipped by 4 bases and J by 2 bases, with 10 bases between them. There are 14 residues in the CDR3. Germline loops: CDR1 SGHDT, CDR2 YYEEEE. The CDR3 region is CASSQEVAGNTIYF. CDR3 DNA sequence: TGTGCCAGCAGCCAGGAGGTGGCTGGAAACACCATATATTTT.

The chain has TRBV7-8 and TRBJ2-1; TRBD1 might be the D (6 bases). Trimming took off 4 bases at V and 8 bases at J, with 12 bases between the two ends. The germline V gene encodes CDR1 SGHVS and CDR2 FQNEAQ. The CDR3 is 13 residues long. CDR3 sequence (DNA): TGTGCCAGCAGCTGGTACAGGGTGGATGAGCAGTTCTTC. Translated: CASSWYRVDEQFF.